These T cell receptor beta chains were read from a single sample in a study of T-cell memory formation after mild COVID-19. Via MiXCR, TCRdb re-called the 5' RACE reads, giving one row per CDR3 protein. Of approximately 290,000 distinct CDR3 sequences in the sample, about a sixth were seen once. Sequences were obtained from PBMCs or a T cell subset sorted from them (not recorded which). The receptors here all came from a man aged 18 to 30 who had mild COVID-19 (a few samples of this study predate the infection). Cell type and time point are not known. CDR3s include the opening cysteine and the closing phenylalanine or tryptophan. D genes are given only for firm matches. The listing skips clone size in some rows; elsewhere it reads once, few, many or a size class.

abundance	j_gene	d_gene	v_gene	CDR3nt	CDR3aa
NA	TRBJ2-3	NA	TRBV20-1	TGCAGTGCTAGTGGTTTTACAGATACGCAGTATTTT	CSASGFTDTQYF
few	TRBJ2-3	NA	TRBV14	TGTGCCAGCAGCGGAGAGACAGATACGCAGTATTTT	CASSGETDTQYF
NA	TRBJ2-5	TRBD1	TRBV6-6	TGTGCCAGCAGTTACGAGGACAGGGGTAGGGAGACCCAGTACTTC	CASSYEDRGRETQYF
NA	TRBJ2-3	NA	TRBV14	TGTGCCAGCAGCCAAGTTCTGTGGAAGCGGGGCACAGATACGCAGTATTTT	CASSQVLWKRGTDTQYF
NA	TRBJ1-4	NA	TRBV7-9	TGTGCCAGCAGCTCCCGGCCAGGGAATGAAAAACTGTTTTTT	CASSSRPGNEKLFF
few	TRBJ2-1	TRBD1	TRBV20-1	TGCAGTGCTTTTCCGGGACAGGGGGGCAATGAGCAGTTCTTC	CSAFPGQGGNEQFF
NA	TRBJ2-3	NA	TRBV19	TGTGCCAGTAGTATAGAGAAGCGCACAGATACGCAGTATTTT	CASSIEKRTDTQYF
few	TRBJ1-3	NA	TRBV5-1	TGCGCCAGCAGCGGGGAGGCTGGAAACACCATATATTTT	CASSGEAGNTIYF
few	TRBJ1-2	NA	TRBV27	TGTGCCAGCAGTCCTTTCGACAGGCCTAACTATGGCTACACCTTC	CASSPFDRPNYGYTF
few	TRBJ1-1	NA	TRBV10-3	TGTGCCATCAGTGAGTCTGAAAGCAACACTGAAGCTTTCTTT	CAISESESNTEAFF
NA	TRBJ2-7	TRBD2	TRBV7-2	TGTGCCAGCAGCGTAACTAGCGGGGGATACTACGAGCAGTACTTC	CASSVTSGGYYEQYF
NA	TRBJ2-1	NA	TRBV7-9	TGTGCCAGCAGCCTACAGTACGGTGAGCAGTTCTTC	CASSLQYGEQFF
NA	TRBJ1-5	TRBD1	TRBV4-3	TGCGCCAGCAGCCGAGGACAGGGGGCGCAGCCCCAGCATTTT	CASSRGQGAQPQHF
NA	TRBJ2-1	NA	TRBV27	TGTGCCAGCAGTTTATCGGGTGATCCTACCTACAATGAGCAGTTCTTC	CASSLSGDPTYNEQFF
NA	TRBJ1-6	NA	TRBV11-2	TGTGCCAGCAGCATAACAGGGTCATGGGATTCACCCCTCCACTTT	CASSITGSWDSPLHF
few	TRBJ2-4	NA	TRBV5-1	TGCGCCAGCAGCCAGTTCGGAAAAAACATTCAGTACTTC	CASSQFGKNIQYF
NA	TRBJ2-2	NA	TRBV7-9	TGTGCCAGCAGCCCGCCGGTGGCCGGGGAGCTGTTTTTT	CASSPPVAGELFF
few	TRBJ2-3	NA	TRBV7-2	TGTGCCAGCAGGCCGGGTCGAGGCACAGATACGCAGTATTTT	CASRPGRGTDTQYF
NA	TRBJ1-5	NA	TRBV15	TGTGCCACCAGCAGACTCCCTGGGAATCAGCCCCAGCATTTT	CATSRLPGNQPQHF
NA	TRBJ1-5	NA	TRBV6-6	TGTGCCAGCAATCTAACCCCGGGACAGCCCCAGCATTTT	CASNLTPGQPQHF
NA	TRBJ2-3	NA	TRBV4-2	TGTGCCAGCAGCCCCGAAGGAGGGGTGGATACGCAGTATTTT	CASSPEGGVDTQYF
many	TRBJ2-5	TRBD2	TRBV19	TGTGCCAGTGGGACTAGCTTCTACCAAGAGACCCAGTACTTC	CASGTSFYQETQYF
NA	TRBJ2-2	TRBD1	TRBV18	TGTGCCAGCTCACCGGGACAGGTGGTCACCGGGGAGCTGTTTTTT	CASSPGQVVTGELFF
NA	TRBJ2-5	TRBD1	TRBV4-3	TGCGCCAGCAGCCAAGAATCCTCCGGGACAGGGGGCCAAGAGACCCAGTACTTC	CASSQESSGTGGQETQYF
few	TRBJ2-7	TRBD1	TRBV6-5	TGTGCCAGCCTGACCTACAGGGGCGACTTCTCCGAGCAGTACTTC	CASLTYRGDFSEQYF
NA	TRBJ1-1	NA	TRBV5-4	TGTGCCAGCAGCCCTCAGAACGTCATGAGGACTGAAGCTTTCTTT	CASSPQNVMRTEAFF
many	TRBJ1-1	NA	TRBV5-1	TGCGCCAGCAGCCACGGGACGGCGAACACTGAAGCTTTCTTT	CASSHGTANTEAFF
few	TRBJ2-2	NA	TRBV7-9	TGTGCCAGCAGCTTAGTGAAGGGATTCACCGGGGAGCTGTTTTTT	CASSLVKGFTGELFF
NA	TRBJ2-3	NA	TRBV5-1	TGCGCCAGCAGCTTAAACATCCTTGGGGATACGCAGTATTTT	CASSLNILGDTQYF
NA	TRBJ2-6	NA	TRBV28	TGTGCCAGCAGTCTACAGGGAACTGGGGCCAACGTCCTGACTTTC	CASSLQGTGANVLTF
few	TRBJ2-3	NA	TRBV5-1	TGCGCCAGCAAGCCTGACGGGGGAACAGATACGCAGTATTTT	CASKPDGGTDTQYF
NA	TRBJ2-5	TRBD1	TRBV25-1	TGTGCCAGCAGTGAGGGACAGGGGGTTGGGGAGACCCAGTACTTC	CASSEGQGVGETQYF
many	TRBJ1-3	NA	TRBV10-3	TGTGCCATCAGTGGCCAACAGGGTAGCTCTGGAAACACCATATATTTT	CAISGQQGSSGNTIYF
few	TRBJ1-3	NA	TRBV2	TGTGCCAGCAGTGAGCTAAGGCACTCTGGAAACACCATATATTTT	CASSELRHSGNTIYF
NA	TRBJ1-6	NA	TRBV2	TGTGCCAGCAGGTCCGGGGATCACTATAATTCACCCCTCCACTTT	CASRSGDHYNSPLHF
few	TRBJ2-1	TRBD2	TRBV29-1	TGCAGCGGTGGGGCGGGGGTTTACGAGCAGTTCTTC	CSGGAGVYEQFF
NA	TRBJ1-5	NA	TRBV19	TGTGCCAGTAGTATAGATTCGTGGGGAGCGCCCCAGCATTTT	CASSIDSWGAPQHF
few	TRBJ2-3	NA	TRBV6-2/TRBV6-3	TGTGCCAGCAGTTCACCGGCCGGCTTATACACAGATACGCAGTATTTT	CASSSPAGLYTDTQYF
few	TRBJ2-3	TRBD1	TRBV7-2	TGTGCCAGCAGCTCCGGGACAGGGATTAGCACAGATACGCAGTATTTT	CASSSGTGISTDTQYF
few	TRBJ2-1	NA	TRBV18	TGTGCCAGCTCACCACCTGTTTACAATGAGCAGTTCTTC	CASSPPVYNEQFF
NA	TRBJ2-6	NA	TRBV20-1	TGCAGTGCTAGTTTTGGGGCTGGGGCCAACGTCCTGACTTTC	CSASFGAGANVLTF
few	TRBJ2-7	NA	TRBV5-1	TGCGCCAGCAGCTCCGGGGTCAGCTCCTACGAGCAGTACTTC	CASSSGVSSYEQYF
NA	TRBJ2-5	TRBD1	TRBV6-4	TGTGCCAGCTCTACCCCGCCGGACAGGGGCCGAGAGACCCAGTACTTC	CASSTPPDRGRETQYF
few	TRBJ1-6	NA	TRBV12-3/TRBV12-4	TGTGCCAGCAGTTTAGGAGGGGGGACAAAATCACCCCTCCACTTT	CASSLGGGTKSPLHF
NA	TRBJ2-7	TRBD2	TRBV7-9	TGTGCCAGCAGCCCCGGGACTAGCGACGAGCAGTACTTC	CASSPGTSDEQYF
few	TRBJ1-5	NA	TRBV6-5	TGTGCCAGCAGCCACAGGGAACAGCCCCAGCATTTT	CASSHREQPQHF
few	TRBJ1-2	NA	TRBV7-9	TGTGCCAGCAGCCCGGTGGCCGGTAGACCCCCTTATCGCTTC	CASSPVAGRPPYRF
NA	TRBJ2-3	NA	TRBV4-1	TGCGCCAGCAGCCAGCGGGCTGGCGGGGATACGCAGTATTTT	CASSQRAGGDTQYF
NA	TRBJ2-3	NA	TRBV5-1	TGCGCCAGCAGCTTGGCCGTAGTAATTAACACAGATACGCAGTATTTT	CASSLAVVINTDTQYF
NA	TRBJ1-1	TRBD1	TRBV7-8	TGTGCCAGCAGCTTACGAACCCGGGGACAGGGAGTGTTCATGAACACTGAAGCTTTCTTT	CASSLRTRGQGVFMNTEAFF
NA	TRBJ1-5	NA	TRBV28	TGTGCGTCAAGGGCCAATCGGGGGGTGTATAGCAATCAGCCCCAGCATTTT	CASRANRGVYSNQPQHF
few	TRBJ1-3	NA	TRBV7-2	TGTGCCAGCAGCTTGCGATACACCATATATTTT	CASSLRYTIYF
few	TRBJ1-5	NA	TRBV6-1	TGTGCCAGCAGGCCAGCAGGGTTTAGCAATCAGCCCCAGCATTTT	CASRPAGFSNQPQHF
NA	TRBJ2-1	TRBD1	TRBV20-1	TGCAGTGCTCCTCCCGGACAGGGTTCCTACAATGAGCAGTTCTTC	CSAPPGQGSYNEQFF
NA	TRBJ2-1	TRBD2	TRBV9	TGTGCCAGCAGCGTAGGCCGGGCCAAGCGGGGGGCCAATGAGCAGTTCTTC	CASSVGRAKRGANEQFF